This paragraph covers one T cell receptor (beta chain) sequence. TCRdb's table, derived via immunoSEQ multiplex PCR, lists solely in-frame clones and lacks some. The sample has fewer than 65,000 clones; roughly 85% are singletons. This sample is drawn from a study of blood T cell repertoires in COVID-19. Study-wide context: Donors in the United States, Italy and Spain gave samples during acute or convalescent COVID-19.

CDR1 SGHAT and CDR2 FQNNGV come from the germline V gene. The CDR3 covers 15 residues. Trimming stripped 0 bases from V and 3 bases from J, with 8 bases between. The source is a woman of 80 years or more with acute or convalescent COVID-19. The sample consisted of peripheral blood. The chain joins TRBV11-2 to TRBJ2-2, with D possibly TRBD2 on 5 matching bases. Here the CDR3 DNA reads TGTGCCAGCAGCTTAGATCAACTAGACACCGGGGAGCTGTTTTTT. Protein product: CASSLDQLDTGELFF.